What follows are 17 T cell receptor beta chains derived from one specimen sequenced in a study of T cell responses to AZD1222 COVID-19 vaccine. The protocol was immunoSEQ multiplex PCR, while the TCRdb copy is restricted to in-frame clones and leaves out a portion. The sample yields some 97,000 clones, roughly 90% seen once. Here the sequenced sample was peripheral blood, taken on day 0 of AZD1222 vaccination. These receptors were obtained from an adult in good health.

V is TRBV9 and J is TRBJ2-2; D is undetermined. CDR1 and CDR2 (germline): SGDLS, YYNGEE. The CDR3 totals 16 residues. Between the trimmed V and J ends, which lost 6 bases and 0 bases, there was a span of 15 bases. The CDR3 nucleotides are TGTGCCAGCAAAGGAGCAGGCGCTACGAACACCGGGGAGCTGTTTTTT. It codes for CASKGAGATNTGELFF.

CDR3 DNA: TGTGCCAGCAGCCTAGGGGAGTCGGAGTATGGCTACACCTTC. It specifies CASSLGESEYGYTF. This chain connects TRBV5-8 to TRBJ1-2; D is possibly TRBD1 (5 bases). Germline V gives CDR1 SGHTS, CDR2 YDEGEE. Trimming took off 4 bases at V and 5 bases at J, with 15 bases between the two ends. The CDR3 runs to 14 residues.

This clone was observed a single time. The V call is TRBV6-6, the J call TRBJ2-4, with no clear D. V was trimmed by 0 bases and J by 3 bases, leaving 6 bases between them. The length of the CDR3 is 14 residues. Looked up from germline, CDR1 is MNHNY and CDR2 is SVGAGI (reference sequence). The CDR3 here is CASSYSSGKNIQYF. Written as DNA, the CDR3 is TGTGCCAGCAGTTACTCGTCTGGCAAAAACATTCAGTACTTC.

The chain employs TRBV7-9 and TRBJ1-2; D is possibly TRBD1 (5 bases). Trimming pared 5 bases from V and 4 bases from J, leaving 17 bases between. CDR3 length: 15 amino acids. Looked up from germline, CDR1 is SEHNR and CDR2 is FQNEAQ (reference sequence). CDR3 bases: TGTGCCAGCAGCCGACCTACAGGAGGTTCCTATGGCTACACCTTC. This gives the protein CASSRPTGGSYGYTF.

The chain links TRBV3-1 (or the pseudogene TRBV3-2) to TRBJ1-5; no clear D. Germline assignment: CDR1 LGHDT and CDR2 YNNKEL (reference sequence). The CDR3 covers 13 residues. V dropped 1 base and J dropped 3 bases, with 4 bases sitting between them. The CDR3: CASSQGANQPQHF. The CDR3 DNA follows: TGTGCCAGCAGCCAAGGGGCCAATCAGCCCCAGCATTTT.

V is TRBV5-1 and J is TRBJ2-5; perhaps TRBD2 as D (5 bases). Per germline, CDR1 SGHRS and CDR2 YFSETQ. V was cut by 1 base and J by 5 bases, with 15 bases left in between. This CDR3 has 15 residues. The CDR3 reads CASSLLGSTGETQYF. The CDR3 nucleotides read TGCGCCAGCAGCTTGTTGGGCTCAACGGGGGAGACCCAGTACTTC.

This clone appeared a few times. The rearrangement uses TRBV28 and TRBJ2-6; D may be TRBD2 (6 bases). The ends were cut back, 11 bases at V and 0 bases at J, with 20 bases in the middle. Per the germline V gene, CDR1 is MDHEN and CDR2 is SYDVKM. The CDR3 extends over 17 amino acids. DNA for the CDR3: TGTGCCGTTGACGAGCGGGCGTCCATCTCTGGGGCCAACGTCCTGACTTTC. Translating gives CAVDERASISGANVLTF.

This clone was seen a handful of times. The V and J genes are TRBV28 and TRBJ2-7, with 8 nucleotides matching TRBD2. This CDR3 comprises 14 residues. V lost 7 bases to trimming and J lost 3 bases; unmatched junction nucleotides: 8. Germline V gene lookup returns CDR1 MDHEN and CDR2 SYDVKM. Written as DNA, the CDR3 is TGTGCCAGCAAGGTCGGGAGGGCCTACTACGAGCAGTACTTC. This translates into CASKVGRAYYEQYF.

This clone appeared a single time. V gene TRBV23-1 combines with J gene TRBJ1-2; no definite D call. TRBV23-1 is known as an ORF, though its function is uncertain. The CDR3 consists of 16 residues. The V end lost 3 bases, the J end lost 3 bases, and 17 bases lay between the germline ends. CDR3 sequence: CASSHTSWVCHYGYTF. In DNA, the CDR3 is TGCGCCAGCAGTCATACCTCATGGGTCTGTCACTATGGCTACACCTTC.

The V gene is TRBV9, the J gene TRBJ2-3; 9 bases align to TRBD2. The germline CDR1 and CDR2 sequences are SGDLS and YYNGEE. The CDR3 spans 16 residues. Trimming at V came to 4 bases and at J to 2 bases, leaving 8 bases not matched to a gene. CDR3 sequence: CASSLRVAGVTDTQYF. The CDR3 coding sequence is TGTGCCAGCAGCCTAAGGGTAGCGGGAGTCACAGATACGCAGTATTTT.

The DNA of the CDR3 is TGTGCCAGCAGCGTACAGGGGTTCGGTGGCTACACCTTC. This codes for CASSVQGFGGYTF. The rearrangement joins TRBV7-9 to TRBJ1-2; 7 positions match TRBD1. The CDR3 is made up of 13 amino acids. The trim removed 5 bases at V and 7 bases at J, leaving 7 bases unmatched. The V gene's germline CDR1 is SEHNR and CDR2 FQNEAQ (reference sequence).

This chain uses TRBV30 with TRBJ1-2; 7 bases match TRBD1. There are 18 residues in the CDR3. Germline-derived CDR1 and CDR2 are GTSNPN and SVGIG (reference sequence). The trim removed 1 base at V and 0 bases at J, leaving 14 bases unmatched. The CDR3 DNA is TGTGCCTGGAGTGGACACGGGACAGTTGAAGACGCTAACTATGGCTACACCTTC. Its protein is CAWSGHGTVEDANYGYTF.

The table lists this clone with a count of one. The V gene is TRBV5-8, the J gene TRBJ1-6, with 9 bases matching TRBD1. Germline values: CDR1 SGHTS, CDR2 YDEGEE. Unmatched junction bases numbered 11, after V lost 4 bases and J lost 9 bases. The CDR3 covers 16 residues. The CDR3 here is CASSQHSGTGPSPLHF. The CDR3 nucleotides are TGTGCCAGCAGCCAACACTCCGGGACAGGGCCTTCACCCCTCCACTTT.

The V gene is TRBV25-1, the J gene TRBJ2-2; TRBD2 matches 8 bases. The junction had 2 bases not matched to a gene; V was cut back by 2 bases and J by 3 bases. Looked up from germline, CDR1 is MGHDK and CDR2 is SYGVNS. The CDR3 sequence is 15 residues long. Here the CDR3 reads CASSELAGDTGELFF. The DNA for the CDR3 is TGTGCCAGCAGTGAACTAGCGGGCGACACCGGGGAGCTGTTTTTT.

This clone was observed once. The DNA of the CDR3 is TGCGCCAGCAGCGGAGAGACAGATACGCAGTATTTT. It encodes CASSGETDTQYF. This chain connects TRBV5-1 to TRBJ2-3; D call uncertain. The V and J ends lost 4 bases and 3 bases respectively, with 6 bases between them. The CDR3 contains 12 residues. Germline CDR1 SGHRS, CDR2 YFSETQ.

A word on this clone: One end of the junction fails to match germline, which may point to a read error. CDR3 DNA sequence: TGCGCCAGTATCCGCCCTTTATGGTTC. Translated, it gives CASIRPLWF. V and J are TRBV10-1 and TRBJ1-2; D is unresolved. The CDR3 has 9 amino acids. The germline V gene encodes CDR1 WNHNN and CDR2 SYGVQD (reference sequence).

The rearrangement joins TRBV3-1 (or the pseudogene TRBV3-2) to TRBJ2-3; weak D call: TRBD2 (5 bases). V shed 1 base and J shed 5 bases, with 19 bases lying between them. The CDR3 is 17 residues long. Germline-derived CDR1 and CDR2 are LGHDT and YNNKEL (reference sequence). CDR3: CASSQGVKRKAGDTQYF. The CDR3 nucleotides are TGTGCCAGCAGCCAAGGGGTTAAGCGGAAGGCGGGAGATACGCAGTATTTT.